These 19 T cell receptor beta chains came from one sample sequenced in a study of OX40 agonist ivuxolimab in advanced cancers. Produced via immunoSEQ multiplex PCR; TCRdb's table is partial and in-frame only. The table includes roughly 70,000 clones, approximately 90% detected once. This sample comprised CD4+ or CD8+ T cells sorted from blood, obtained in a trial of the OX40 agonist ivuxolimab. The receptors were gathered from an adult with an advanced solid tumor such as melanoma, head and neck, liver or kidney cancer.

This chain uses TRBV2 with TRBJ2-7, with no clear D. The germline gives CDR1 SNHLY, CDR2 FYNNEI. This CDR3 has 15 residues. Between the trimmed V and J ends, which lost 6 bases and 0 bases, there was a span of 15 bases. The DNA for the CDR3 is TGTGCCAGCAGGGCGTACGTGACATTCTCCTACGAGCAGTACTTC. This encodes CASRAYVTFSYEQYF.

This clone appeared a few times. This chain connects TRBV6-5 to TRBJ1-2, with D unclear. The CDR3 runs 12 residues. The V gene's germline CDR1 is MNHEY and CDR2 SVGAGI. The germline V and J ends were trimmed by 5 bases and 7 bases, with 11 bases remaining between them. The chain's CDR3 is CASSLEGLGYTF. The CDR3 coding sequence is TGTGCCAGCAGTCTCGAAGGGCTTGGCTACACCTTC.

This clone came up a few times. The chain uses TRBV5-4 and TRBJ2-3; D may be TRBD1 or TRBD2 (5 bases each). Per the germline V gene, CDR1 is SGHNT and CDR2 is YYREEE (reference sequence). There are 15 residues in the CDR3. V lost 2 bases to trimming and J lost 3 bases, with 13 bases between them. This chain's CDR3 is CASSFRLGETDTQYF. The CDR3 DNA follows: TGTGCCAGCAGCTTCAGACTGGGGGAGACAGATACGCAGTATTTT.

Written as DNA, the CDR3 is TGTGCCAGCAGCTTATCGAGTGGCGGGCAGTACTTC. Amino acid sequence: CASSLSSGGQYF. This chain uses TRBV7-9 with TRBJ2-7; D is undetermined. The CDR3 is 12 amino acids. Germline values: CDR1 SEHNR, CDR2 FQNEAQ (reference sequence). V lost 2 bases to trimming and J lost 9 bases, with 11 bases between them.

The chain joins TRBV6-4 to TRBJ1-1; 8 nucleotides agree with TRBD1. Per the germline V gene, CDR1 is MRHNA and CDR2 is SNTAGT. There are 13 residues in the CDR3. With 6 bases clipped from V and 6 bases from J, the junction kept 6 bases outside the gene matches. Written as DNA, the CDR3 is TGTGCCAGCAGAGGGACAGGTTCCCCTGAAGCTTTCTTT. Protein sequence: CASRGTGSPEAFF.

The sample holds a few counts of this clone. The chain links TRBV5-4 to TRBJ2-5, with D unclear. CDR1 SGHNT and CDR2 YYREEE come from the germline V gene (reference sequence). The CDR3 has 15 residues. The V end was cut by 0 bases, the J end by 2 bases, with 11 bases between. The CDR3 is CASSLGGRYQETQYF. The CDR3 nucleotides read TGTGCCAGCAGCTTGGGAGGCAGATATCAAGAGACCCAGTACTTC.

J is TRBJ1-2 and V is TRBV7-2; perhaps TRBD1 as D (6 bases). Germline V gene sequence: CDR1 SGHTA, CDR2 FQGNSA. The CDR3 covers 12 residues. Trimming took 7 bases from V and 8 from J, leaving 14 bases between them. CDR3 sequence: CASTRDIRGYTF. The CDR3 bases are TGTGCCAGCACCAGGGACATACGAGGCTACACCTTC.

V and J are TRBV27 and TRBJ1-5; TRBD1 aligns across 9 bases. V lost 9 bases, J lost 5 bases, and 2 bases stayed unmatched. This CDR3 contains 12 residues. Germline CDR1 MNHEY, CDR2 SMNVEV (reference sequence). The CDR3 DNA is TGTGCCAGTCGGACAGGGGATCAGCCCCAGCATTTT. Its translation is CASRTGDQPQHF.

The gene calls are TRBV27 and TRBJ2-2; D possibly corresponds to TRBD1 (6 bases). V was pared by 1 base and J by 4 bases, with 16 bases between. CDR1 and CDR2 (germline): MNHEY, SMNVEV (reference sequence). The CDR3 covers 17 residues. The CDR3 here is CASSLYGQGYSTGELFF. CDR3 sequence (DNA): TGTGCCAGCAGTTTATATGGGCAGGGGTATAGCACCGGGGAGCTGTTTTTT.

The genes are TRBV14 and TRBJ2-5; perhaps TRBD2 as D (5 bases). Germline V gene data show CDR1 as SGHDN and CDR2 as FVKESK. V was clipped by 1 base and J by 4 bases, with 13 bases between them. CDR3 length equals 15 residues. Here the CDR3 reads CASSQGGDPGETQYF. The CDR3 DNA is TGTGCCAGCAGCCAAGGGGGAGACCCCGGAGAGACCCAGTACTTC.

The V call is TRBV7-8, the J call TRBJ2-5; unclear D gene. Germline CDR1 is SGHVS and CDR2 is FQNEAQ. The CDR3 extends over 14 amino acids. The V and J ends lost 5 bases and 3 bases respectively, with 13 bases between them. The CDR3 protein is CASSDQSWEETQYF. CDR3 DNA: TGTGCCAGCAGCGACCAATCGTGGGAAGAGACCCAGTACTTC.

The CDR3 is CASSSTDDRAHEQFF. In DNA form, the CDR3 reads TGTGCCAGCAGCTCTACCGATGACAGGGCCCATGAGCAGTTCTTC. The gene calls are TRBV7-9 and TRBJ2-1; 7 positions match TRBD1. The CDR3 runs 15 residues. V shed 4 bases and J 8 bases; nucleotides not matched to a gene: 11. Germline V lookup: CDR1 SEHNR, CDR2 FQNEAQ (reference sequence).

In nucleotides, the CDR3 is TGTGCCAGCAGCCCTGGGGGGGCGGGAGCGTACGAGCAGTACTTC. Translation: CASSPGGAGAYEQYF. The chain carries TRBV5-4 and TRBJ2-7, with D perhaps matching TRBD2 (7 bases). Germline CDR1 SGHNT, CDR2 YYREEE (reference sequence). With 4 bases removed from V and 4 bases from J, the gap between germline ends came to 18 bases. This CDR3 region has 15 residues. Based on the CDR3 plus reference TRBV5-4 and TRBJ2-7, the full variable domain is ETGVTQSPTHLIKTRGQQVTLRCSSQSGHNTVSWYQQALGQGPQFIFQYYREEENGRGNFPPRFSGLQFPNYSSELNVNALELDDSALYLCASSPGGAGAYEQYFGPGTRLTVT.

V gene TRBV19 combines with J gene TRBJ2-1; maybe TRBD2 (5 bases). Trimming pared 5 bases from V and 8 bases from J, leaving 22 bases between. This CDR3 spans 16 amino acids. Germline CDR1 is LNHDA and CDR2 is SQIVND (reference sequence). Here the CDR3 reads CASSPSFPLGSDEQFF. The CDR3 DNA follows: TGTGCCAGTAGTCCCTCCTTTCCACTGGGGAGCGATGAGCAGTTCTTC.

This chain uses TRBV7-2 with TRBJ2-5; D gene unclear. Germline lookup yields CDR1 SGHTA and CDR2 FQGNSA. This CDR3 spans 11 amino acids. Trimming pared 4 bases from V and 6 bases from J, leaving 6 bases between. CDR3 sequence: CASSYTKTQYF. The CDR3 DNA follows: TGTGCCAGCAGCTACACGAAGACCCAGTACTTC. The full variable domain, rest sourced from reference TRBV7-2 and TRBJ2-5, is GAGVSQSPSNKVTEKGKDVELRCDPISGHTALYWYRQSLGQGLEFLIYFQGNSAPDKSGLPSDRFSAERTGGSVSTLTIQRTQQEDSAVYLCASSYTKTQYFGPGTRLLVL.

This clone turned up a few times. V and J are TRBV5-1 and TRBJ2-3, with D possibly TRBD1 on 6 matching bases. The V gene's germline CDR1 is SGHRS and CDR2 YFSETQ. The ends were cut back, 7 bases at V and 0 bases at J, with 12 bases in the middle. The CDR3 runs to 14 residues. The CDR3 DNA is TGCGCCAGCTCCAGGGGTCGAAGCACAGATACGCAGTATTTT. Residues: CASSRGRSTDTQYF.

The chain employs TRBV7-4 and TRBJ2-1, with 9 bases fitting TRBD2. Germline V CDR1 and CDR2: SGHVT, SQSDAQ. V shed 5 bases, J shed 3 bases, and the junction held 8 bases outside the gene matches. The CDR3 contains 16 residues. The CDR3 region is CASSIPGSGSYNEQFF. Here the CDR3 DNA reads TGTGCCAGCAGCATCCCGGGTAGCGGGAGCTACAATGAGCAGTTCTTC.

The chain is built from TRBV7-2 and TRBJ2-2; D gene uncertain. Germline CDR1 SGHTA, CDR2 FQGNSA. V was pared by 8 bases and J by 7 bases, with 23 bases between. The CDR3 is 16 amino acids. CDR3 region: CASDLVGGPRVGELFF. The CDR3, as DNA: TGTGCCAGCGATCTAGTGGGCGGTCCTAGAGTCGGGGAGCTGTTTTTT.

This chain joins TRBV28 and TRBJ2-1, with 7 nucleotides matching TRBD2. CDR3 length: 16 amino acids. V lost 2 bases to trimming and J lost 1 base; unmatched junction nucleotides: 5. Looked up from germline, CDR1 is MDHEN and CDR2 is SYDVKM. This CDR3 reads CASSLNGRISYNEQFF. The CDR3 DNA is TGTGCCAGCAGTTTAAACGGGAGGATTTCCTACAATGAGCAGTTCTTC. Using reference TRBV28 and TRBJ2-1 for the parts outside the CDR3, the full variable domain is DVKVTQSSRYLVKRTGEKVFLECVQDMDHENMFWYRQDPGLGLRLIYFSYDVKMKEKGDIPEGYSVSREKKERFSLILESASTNQTSMYLCASSLNGRISYNEQFFGPGTRLTVL.